This T cell receptor beta chain originates from a study of identical twins' blood T cells. Study-level points and caveats: Even for out-of-frame TCRbeta, twins reportedly shared V gene usage much more than unrelated donors.

The V gene's germline CDR1 is SGDLS and CDR2 YYNGEE. The CDR3 contains 13 residues. Trimming cost V 0 bases and J 5 bases, with 8 bases left between them. Reared together, all three twin pairs probably met the same infectious agents and vaccines. About this clonotype: The target antigen is unknown.

TCR cDNA libraries came from RNA via a modified published protocol. TCRdb independently ran MiXCR on the 5' RACE reads; one entry per CDR3 protein. The sample consists of fewer than 450,000 distinct CDR3 sequences, over 25% of them appearing once. The source is a woman between 18 and 55 years old in good health. Sequencing was carried out using PBMCs. This chain uses TRBV9 with TRBJ2-5; no reliable D call. The DNA of the CDR3 is TGTGCCAGCAGCGTAGTCCCGGCCGAGACCCAGTACTTC. It translates to CASSVVPAETQYF.